This T cell receptor beta chain was sequenced in a study (dated by TCRdb to 2016 to 2018). Regarding the complete study: The research examined where HIV persistence comes from in people whose immune systems controlled HIV infection without treatment.

CDR1 and CDR2, looked up from the germline V gene, are SQVTM and ANQGSEA. The CDR3 covers 13 residues, taking in both the cysteine and the phenylalanine. Just CDR3 DNA is preserved here, 39 bases in frame from base 1. V is pared back by 4 bases and J by 3 bases, with 12 bases lying between the germline termini. Library prep was done by 5' RACE. TCRdb shows the sequencer as Illumina HiSeq 2000. TCRdb handled the public reads itself, with Q25 trimming in fastp and clone calling in MiXCR, and kept productive beta chains. Duplicate CDR3 protein sequences are folded into a single record with the most common DNA and genes. Across this sample there are 500 or so distinct CDR3 sequences, with 15% to 20% seen only once. The ten most abundant clones make up 22% of the sample. With respect to this clonotype: Its target antigen remains unknown. No base quality values were provided; no much bigger clone lies one nucleotide off.

Source material: central memory T cells from blood PBMCs. What the cell subset or site label conveys for this sample: central memory CD4+ T cells. The rearrangement combines TRBV29-1 with TRBJ2-5, and perhaps TRBD1 as D gene, on 6 matching bases. The source of this sequence is a male donor with HIV. The CDR3 protein is CSVVRTVKETQYF. The DNA reads TGCAGCGTTGTCAGGACAGTAAAAGAGACCCAGTACTTC.